Listed below are T cell receptor beta chains from one sample, sequenced in a study of T cells in localized non-small cell lung cancer. Assay used: immunoSEQ multiplex PCR; TCRdb lists only in-frame clones, some missing. The sample holds some 27,000 clones; 88% are singletons and the top ten take approximately 12%. The material was peripheral blood, obtained before any cancer treatment. The receptor set was obtained from a female donor over 55 with stage III squamous cell lung carcinoma. The CDR3 runs from the conserved cysteine through the conserved F or W. D genes are given only for firm matches. Not all rows give a size; the values are once, few, many and, for expanded clones, a class.

clone_size	v_call	j_call	d_call	cdr3_aa	cdr3_nt
-	TRBV4-3	TRBJ1-1	-	CASSQVRESRGAFF	TGCGCCAGCAGCCAAGTACGGGAAAGCAGAGGAGCTTTCTTT
-	TRBV2	TRBJ2-7	-	CASSEENRDTGRKKQYF	TGTGCCAGCAGTGAAGAGAATCGGGACACGGGGCGTAAGAAGCAGTACTTC
-	TRBV5-6	TRBJ2-7	TRBD2	CASSLAGGPSYEQYF	TGTGCCAGCAGCTTAGCGGGAGGACCATCCTACGAGCAGTACTTC
once	TRBV7-2	TRBJ1-2	-	CASKPGTWDGYTF	TGTGCCAGCAAGCCTGGGACATGGGATGGCTACACCTTC
-	TRBV7-2	TRBJ1-2	-	CASSLGTSYGYTF	TGTGCCAGCAGCTTAGGGACGTCGTATGGCTACACCTTC
-	TRBV2	TRBJ2-2	TRBD1	CASGQGGTGELFF	TGTGCCAGCGGACAGGGGGGAACCGGGGAGCTGTTTTTT
-	TRBV7-2	TRBJ2-5	TRBD2	CASSRTAGGPKGETQYF	TGTGCCAGCAGCCGGACGGCGGGGGGGCCCAAAGGAGAGACCCAGTACTTC
once	TRBV6-6	TRBJ1-1	-	CASSYLTGDTEAFF	TGTGCCAGCAGTTACCTCACAGGAGACACTGAAGCTTTCTTT
-	TRBV28	TRBJ1-4	-	CAILAEGANEKLFF	TGTGCCATCCTAGCCGAGGGAGCTAATGAAAAACTGTTTTTT
-	TRBV5-1	TRBJ2-7	-	CASSLVGDYEQYF	TGCGCCAGCAGCTTGGTTGGGGACTACGAGCAGTACTTC
-	TRBV4-1	TRBJ1-6	-	CASSQGHPSSYNSPLHF	TGCGCCAGCAGCCAGGGACACCCGAGCTCCTATAATTCACCCCTCCACTTT
-	TRBV28	TRBJ2-7	-	CASSLFTGTYEQYF	TGTGCCAGCAGTTTATTTACAGGCACCTACGAGCAGTACTTC
-	TRBV5-1	TRBJ2-1	-	CASSLGAGSGDIGEQFF	TGCGCCAGCAGCTTGGGAGCCGGATCGGGGGATATTGGGGAGCAGTTCTTC
-	TRBV10-1	TRBJ2-3	-	CASSDFTDTQYF	TGCGCCAGCTCCGATTTCACAGATACGCAGTATTTT
-	TRBV29-1	TRBJ2-1	-	CSVGGGQYNEQFF	TGCAGCGTTGGAGGCGGACAGTACAATGAGCAGTTCTTC
-	TRBV9	TRBJ2-7	-	CASSVDFGALNEQYF	TGTGCCAGCAGCGTAGATTTTGGTGCCTTGAACGAGCAGTACTTC
-	TRBV6-5	TRBJ1-6	TRBD1	CASSYTQGIESPLHF	TGTGCCAGCAGTTACACACAGGGGATAGAATCACCCCTCCACTTT
-	TRBV29-1	TRBJ2-1	TRBD2	CSVDSSGRGYNEQFF	TGCAGCGTTGATTCTAGCGGGAGGGGGTACAATGAGCAGTTCTTC
-	TRBV14	TRBJ2-7	-	CASSQAPGGAYEQYF	TGTGCCAGCAGCCAAGCCCCTGGAGGGGCCTACGAGCAGTACTTC
-	TRBV10-1	TRBJ2-5	-	CASSRDGETQYF	TGCGCCAGCAGTAGGGACGGAGAGACCCAGTACTTC
-	TRBV5-1	TRBJ2-5	TRBD2	CASSPRTSGRASETQYF	TGCGCCAGCAGCCCCCGGACTAGCGGGAGGGCCAGTGAGACCCAGTACTTC
few	TRBV9	TRBJ2-5	-	CASSVASAYQETQYF	TGTGCCAGCAGCGTAGCGTCAGCGTACCAAGAGACCCAGTACTTC
-	TRBV7-9	TRBJ2-3	-	CASSLATGDTQYF	TGTGCCAGCAGCTTAGCGACGGGGGATACGCAGTATTTT
-	TRBV4-1	TRBJ2-1	-	CASSQEDSYNEQFF	TGCGCCAGCAGCCAAGAGGACTCCTACAATGAGCAGTTCTTC
-	TRBV6-1	TRBJ1-6	TRBD1	CASPRDSYSPLHF	TGTGCCAGCCCTCGGGACAGCTATTCACCCCTCCACTTT
few	TRBV5-8	TRBJ1-4	-	CASSLGTSKIEKLFF	TGTGCCAGCAGCTTGGGGACGTCAAAGATTGAAAAACTGTTTTTT
-	TRBV4-3	TRBJ1-1	-	CASSQAGRGSEAFF	TGCGCCAGCAGCCAAGCCGGGAGGGGTTCTGAAGCTTTCTTT
-	TRBV10-3	TRBJ1-1	-	CAISGKEPGAYTEAFF	TGTGCCATCAGTGGTAAGGAGCCAGGGGCCTACACTGAAGCTTTCTTT
-	TRBV7-3	TRBJ2-2	-	CASQEGSGTGELFF	TGTGCCAGTCAGGAGGGGTCGGGCACCGGGGAGCTGTTTTTT
-	TRBV9	TRBJ2-7	-	CASSVALGAYEQYF	TGTGCCAGCAGCGTTGCCCTAGGTGCCTACGAGCAGTACTTC
once	TRBV6-4	TRBJ1-2	-	CASSESSNNYGYTF	TGTGCCAGCAGTGAATCCTCAAATAACTATGGCTACACCTTC
-	TRBV4-2	TRBJ1-5	TRBD1	CASSPGGQGNQPQHF	TGTGCCAGCAGCCCCGGGGGACAGGGCAATCAGCCCCAGCATTTT
-	TRBV2	TRBJ1-4	TRBD1	CASSEVASGQGEEWEEKLFF	TGTGCCAGCAGTGAAGTAGCCTCGGGACAGGGGGAGGAGTGGGAAGAAAAACTGTTTTTT
few	TRBV9	TRBJ2-2	-	CASSQRGALTGELFF	TGTGCCAGCAGCCAACGGGGGGCACTCACCGGGGAGCTGTTTTTT
-	TRBV20-1	TRBJ2-5	-	CSARETQYF	TGCAGCGCAAGGGAGACCCAGTACTTC
-	TRBV7-8	TRBJ2-2	-	CASSFGTMNTGELFF	TGTGCCAGCAGCTTCGGGACAATGAACACCGGGGAGCTGTTTTTT